Listed below are T cell receptor beta chains from one sample, sequenced in a study of cytomegalovirus exposure and HLA in healthy donors. Sequenced by immunoSEQ multiplex PCR; TCRdb stores in-frame clones only, minus some. Its table records over 100,000 clones. The specimen was PBMCs. The receptors stem from a man between 18 and 35 years old in good health and CMV-seronegative. CDR3s include the opening cysteine and the closing phenylalanine or tryptophan. A D gene is named only where the DNA matches it firmly.

D gene | J gene | V gene | CDR3 protein
TRBD2 | TRBJ2-5 | TRBV29-1 | CSVPPTSGYQETQYF
NA | NA | TRBV5-4 | CASSLEEGGEQYF
NA | TRBJ1-6 | TRBV2 | CASSVTGGNSPLHF
TRBD1 | TRBJ1-1 | TRBV5-6 | CASSSPGTGTDTEAFF
TRBD1 | TRBJ2-5 | TRBV18 | CASSPQPGQGAPGSTRTQYF
NA | TRBJ2-7 | TRBV2 | CASSPMQAPEQYF
TRBD1 | TRBJ2-5 | TRBV7-9 | CASRDRGLEKTQYF
NA | TRBJ1-4 | TRBV7-2 | CASSFTGTDEKLFF
TRBD2 | TRBJ2-5 | TRBV7-9 | CASSITSGKGETQYF
NA | TRBJ2-4 | TRBV30 | CAWSTGIAKNIQYF
TRBD2 | TRBJ2-2 | TRBV18 | CASSRAGANTGELFF
NA | TRBJ1-4 | TRBV5-1 | CASTNLGRGKLFF
NA | TRBJ1-3 | TRBV2 | CASSGRELGPIYF
NA | TRBJ2-1 | TRBV7-9 | CASSLARLEIDHYNEQFF
TRBD2 | TRBJ2-3 | TRBV9 | CASSGSGYTDTQYF
NA | TRBJ2-4 | TRBV2 | CASSLGVYQYF
NA | TRBJ2-1 | TRBV2 | CASSESRIGNEQFF
TRBD1 | TRBJ2-1 | TRBV15 | CATSLFRDRDYNEQFF
TRBD1 | TRBJ1-6 | TRBV9 | CASSAGDRTPLHF
TRBD1 | TRBJ1-4 | TRBV4-2 | CASSQDRGQGGEKLFF
TRBD1 | TRBJ2-1 | TRBV6-4 | CASSRDSYNEQFF
NA | TRBJ1-1 | TRBV5-5 | CASSLRGTEAFF
NA | TRBJ1-6 | TRBV28 | CASISDTTSPLHF
NA | TRBJ1-2 | TRBV6-6 | CASSYLMTALYGYTF
NA | TRBJ2-7 | TRBV19 | CASSRAGVLYEQYF
NA | TRBJ2-4 | TRBV11-2 | CASSFTEHLNIQYF
NA | TRBJ1-1 | TRBV28 | CASSLAGARTEAFF
TRBD2 | TRBJ2-7 | TRBV28 | CASSFPSGSSYEQYF
NA | TRBJ2-3 | TRBV28 | CASSLEAGLNTDTQYF
TRBD2 | TRBJ2-3 | TRBV7-3 | CASSSSGSTDTQYF
TRBD2 | TRBJ2-2 | TRBV27 | CATLSPTSGWRTGELFF
TRBD1 | TRBJ1-3 | TRBV19 | CASSITDRGETGNTIYF